This TCR beta chain derives from a study of blood T cell repertoires in COVID-19. Study overall: In each case, the material was cDNA or gDNA derived from T cells, B-cell-depleted T cells, or PBMCs.

The authors' processing: It was from reference gene primer amplification that nucleated cell counts were estimated. The protocol was immunoSEQ multiplex PCR, while the TCRdb copy is restricted to in-frame clones and leaves out a portion. V and J calls and clone size come straight from that table; D and trimming were deduced from the DNA. This table holds about 200,000 clones, about 88% found once. Germline CDR1 is SGHNT and CDR2 is YYREEE (reference sequence). The V and J ends lost 3 bases and 0 bases respectively, with 10 bases between them. The CDR3 extends over 16 amino acids. What was sequenced was peripheral blood. This TCR was sampled from a woman over 75 with acute or convalescent COVID-19. This rearrangement joins TRBV5-4 to TRBJ2-6, with a possible D match to TRBD1 (6 bases). This CDR3 is CASSSIQGSGANVLTF. For the CDR3, the DNA is TGTGCCAGCAGCTCAATACAGGGCTCTGGGGCCAACGTCCTGACTTTC.